Each of the 17 T cell receptor beta chains below was sequenced from the same sample in a study of blood T cell repertoires in COVID-19. The assay was immunoSEQ multiplex PCR, and TCRdb's table has in-frame clones only and misses some. The sample lists 150,000 to 200,000 clones; about four fifths were seen once. The sample was peripheral blood. Every receptor here comes from a woman aged 60-70 years with COVID-19, enrolled during active disease.

This chain links TRBV19 with TRBJ1-1; 9 nucleotides align to TRBD1. Germline CDR1 is LNHDA and CDR2 is SQIVND (reference sequence). The CDR3 has 14 residues. V trimming: 6 bases; J trimming: 4 bases; junction bases outside the gene matches: 6. The CDR3 spells CASRTQGAGTEAFF. In DNA, the CDR3 is TGTGCCAGTAGAACACAGGGGGCGGGCACTGAAGCTTTCTTT.

This clone was counted a few times. This chain links TRBV6-1 with TRBJ1-1, with a weak D call TRBD1 (5 bases). The V gene's germline CDR1 is MNHNS and CDR2 SASEGT. The CDR3 contains 15 residues. V lost 3 bases and J 0 bases, leaving 11 bases between the germline ends. CDR3 sequence: CASSDLGLLNTEAFF. In DNA, the CDR3 is TGTGCCAGCAGTGACCTGGGACTTTTGAACACTGAAGCTTTCTTT.

Written as DNA, the CDR3 is TGTGCCAGCAAGGCTCTAGCGGGGGGGCCAGGCGGGGAGCTGTTTTTT. Protein: CASKALAGGPGGELFF. The rearrangement joins TRBV2 to TRBJ2-2; 12 bases are shared with TRBD2. CDR1 is SNHLY, CDR2 FYNNEI, per germline. With V trimmed by 7 bases and J by 7 bases, 10 bases remained unmatched. The CDR3 contains 16 residues.

The CDR3 spells CASSLGQGINYGYTF. CDR3 in DNA: TGTGCCAGCAGCCTTGGACAGGGGATTAACTATGGCTACACCTTC. The V and J genes are TRBV14 and TRBJ1-2, with 9 bases lining up with TRBD1. CDR1 SGHDN and CDR2 FVKESK come from the germline V gene. The CDR3 has 15 residues. V was pared by 4 bases and J by 1 base, with 4 bases of the junction left unmatched.

The V and J genes are TRBV28 and TRBJ1-2, with TRBD1 as a possible D gene (6 bases). Germline CDR1 reads MDHEN; CDR2 reads SYDVKM. The CDR3 sequence is 13 residues long. Trimming took 5 bases from V and 7 from J, leaving 14 bases between them. CDR3 nucleotide sequence: TGTGCCAGCAGTGATGACAGGAAGATTGGCTACACCTTC. It encodes CASSDDRKIGYTF.

This clone was observed once. This chain uses TRBV6-6 with TRBJ1-1; perhaps TRBD1 as D (5 bases). CDR3 length: 13 residues. CDR1 is MNHNY, CDR2 SVGAGI, per germline (reference sequence). V was cut by 2 bases and J by 4 bases, with 8 bases left in between. The CDR3 here is CASSYQGGTEAFF. The CDR3 DNA reads as TGTGCCAGCAGTTACCAGGGTGGCACTGAAGCTTTCTTT.

This clone has only one observation. The chain employs TRBV2 and TRBJ2-2, with 9 bases fitting TRBD2. The CDR3 extends over 17 amino acids. Germline V gene sequence: CDR1 SNHLY, CDR2 FYNNEI. After removal of 2 bases from V and 7 bases from J, the junction contained 11 bases not matched to a gene. CDR3 DNA: TGTGCCAGCAGTGAATCTAGTAGCGGGAGCTCGGGCGGGGAGCTGTTTTTT. Its translation is CASSESSSGSSGGELFF.

The genes are TRBV6-6 and TRBJ1-1; 8 nucleotides agree with TRBD1. The V and J ends lost 7 bases and 1 base, in that order; junction bases with no gene match: 2. Germline CDR1 MNHNY, CDR2 SVGAGI (reference sequence). The CDR3 sequence is 13 residues long. The CDR3 spells CASIGQGNTEAFF. The CDR3 coding sequence is TGTGCCAGCATCGGACAGGGGAACACTGAAGCTTTCTTT.

The chain is built from TRBV5-1 and TRBJ1-1, with TRBD1 as a possible D gene (6 bases). The CDR3 covers 13 residues. CDR1 is SGHRS and CDR2 is YFSETQ in the germline V gene. Trimming stripped 4 bases from V and 10 bases from J, with 17 bases between. The CDR3 nucleotides read TGCGCCAGCAGCGCCACAGGGCCCCGGGGAGCTTTCTTT. Its translation is CASSATGPRGAFF.

The rearrangement uses TRBV7-9 and TRBJ1-3; D possibly corresponds to TRBD1 (5 bases). Trimming removed 6 bases from V and 8 bases from J, with 17 bases in between. The germline gives CDR1 SEHNR, CDR2 FQNEAQ (reference sequence). CDR3 length equals 14 residues. The CDR3 region has the DNA TGTGCCAGCAGTCCAGGCCAGGGTCGGGACACCATATATTTT. Translation gives CASSPGQGRDTIYF.

The chain carries TRBV3-1 (or the pseudogene TRBV3-2) and TRBJ2-5; maybe TRBD2 (6 bases). V lost 4 bases and J lost 3, with 9 bases in between. Germline V gene sequence: CDR1 LGHDT, CDR2 YNNKEL (reference sequence). This CDR3 comprises 13 residues. CDR3 loop: CASSLRLEETQYF. DNA of the CDR3: TGTGCCAGCAGCCTAAGACTAGAAGAGACCCAGTACTTC.

The rearrangement links TRBV11-2 to TRBJ1-6, with D unresolved. CDR1 is SGHAT and CDR2 is FQNNGV in the germline V gene. The CDR3 loop spans 16 amino acids. The V gene lost 0 bases and the J gene lost 9 bases, with 15 bases spanning the gap. CDR3 bases: TGTGCCAGCAGCTTAGAGACGGGAAGGCGGGGTTCACCCCTCCACTTT. Its protein is CASSLETGRRGSPLHF. Complete variable domain (other parts from reference TRBV11-2 and TRBJ1-6): EAGVAQSPRYKIIEKRQSVAFWCNPISGHATLYWYQQILGQGPKLLIQFQNNGVVDDSQLPKDRFSAERLKGVDSTLKIQPAKLEDSAVYLCASSLETGRRGSPLHFGNGTRLTVT.

This clone has more than one count but fewer than ten. The chain couples TRBV2 to TRBJ1-5, with D possibly matching TRBD1 (6 bases). Trimming removed 10 bases at V and 4 bases at J, with 17 bases between. The CDR3 is 14 residues long. CDR1 SNHLY and CDR2 FYNNEI come from the germline V gene. The CDR3 sequence is CAISPDRINQPQHF. The CDR3 DNA reads TGTGCCATCAGCCCGGACAGAATAAATCAGCCCCAGCATTTT.

This chain links TRBV9 with TRBJ2-1, with 10 positions matching TRBD2. The V gene's germline CDR1 is SGDLS and CDR2 YYNGEE. The CDR3 spans 19 residues. V shed 0 bases, J shed 6 bases, and the junction held 15 bases outside the gene matches. The CDR3 nucleotides read TGTGCCAGCAGCGTAGGAGTGATGGCTAGCGGGAGTGTGGTCAATGAGCAGTTCTTC. Its protein product is CASSVGVMASGSVVNEQFF.

In its sample, this clone was seen many times. The chain carries TRBV4-3 and TRBJ1-6; 7 bases fit TRBD1. Germline CDR1 and CDR2: LGHNA and YSLEER. V lost 3 bases and J lost 7; bases outside the gene matches: 3. This CDR3 spans 14 amino acids. The CDR3 protein is CASSQRDSNSPLHF. In nucleotides, the CDR3 is TGCGCCAGCAGCCAGAGGGACAGCAATTCACCCCTCCACTTT.

The rearrangement links TRBV18 to TRBJ2-7; D ambiguous. Trimming removed 1 base at V and 1 base at J, with 5 bases between. Germline loops: CDR1 KGHSH, CDR2 LQKENI. This CDR3 is built from 13 residues. Written as DNA, the CDR3 is TGTGCCAGCTCACCACAATCTTCCTACGAGCAGTACGTC. Translated, it gives CASSPQSSYEQYV.

The V and J genes are TRBV5-4 and TRBJ2-1, with 8 bases aligning to TRBD2. CDR3 length: 15 residues. In germline, CDR1 is SGHNT, CDR2 YYREEE (reference sequence). Trimming cost V 2 bases and J 5 bases; bases outside gene matches: 6. CDR3 coding DNA: TGTGCCAGCAGCTTATTAGCGGGACTTAACAATGAGCAGTTCTTC. Translating it yields CASSLLAGLNNEQFF. The whole variable domain, remainder taken from reference TRBV5-4 and TRBJ2-1, is ETGVTQSPTHLIKTRGQQVTLRCSSQSGHNTVSWYQQALGQGPQFIFQYYREEENGRGNFPPRFSGLQFPNYSSELNVNALELDDSALYLCASSLLAGLNNEQFFGPGTRLTVL.